A single T cell receptor (beta chain) is shown here with its context. Its target is unknown. This specimen belongs to a study of memory CD8 T cells in hepatitis C reinfection. Study information: HCV reinfection meant a positive HCV RNA test after two negative tests at least 60 days apart. Samples late or after reinfection came 12 to 24 weeks post-detection.

The length of the CDR3 is 14 residues. Germline V gene sequence: CDR1 SGHVS, CDR2 FQNEAQ. V gave up 1 base and J gave up 1 base, with 7 bases separating them. Time point given: late/post reinfection, 12 to 24 weeks after detection. TCR sequencing was done directly ex vivo on sorted cells, without expansion in vitro. Donors came from people who inject drugs enrolled in HEPCO, Canada. Sequenced by immunoSEQ multiplex PCR; TCRdb stores in-frame clones only, minus some. This table holds about 46,000 clones, 89% found once. Study-wide results and caveats: With about 5 donors, public clonotype conclusions could not be definitive.

The clonotype was recovered from a man aged 18 to 30 with hepatitis C virus infection. The chain combines TRBV7-8 with TRBJ2-5; D remains ambiguous. Material: naive CD8+ T cells sorted from blood. CDR3 sequence (DNA): TGTGCCAGCAGCTTAGATGCGTTCCAAGAGACCCAGTACTTC. Translation: CASSLDAFQETQYF.